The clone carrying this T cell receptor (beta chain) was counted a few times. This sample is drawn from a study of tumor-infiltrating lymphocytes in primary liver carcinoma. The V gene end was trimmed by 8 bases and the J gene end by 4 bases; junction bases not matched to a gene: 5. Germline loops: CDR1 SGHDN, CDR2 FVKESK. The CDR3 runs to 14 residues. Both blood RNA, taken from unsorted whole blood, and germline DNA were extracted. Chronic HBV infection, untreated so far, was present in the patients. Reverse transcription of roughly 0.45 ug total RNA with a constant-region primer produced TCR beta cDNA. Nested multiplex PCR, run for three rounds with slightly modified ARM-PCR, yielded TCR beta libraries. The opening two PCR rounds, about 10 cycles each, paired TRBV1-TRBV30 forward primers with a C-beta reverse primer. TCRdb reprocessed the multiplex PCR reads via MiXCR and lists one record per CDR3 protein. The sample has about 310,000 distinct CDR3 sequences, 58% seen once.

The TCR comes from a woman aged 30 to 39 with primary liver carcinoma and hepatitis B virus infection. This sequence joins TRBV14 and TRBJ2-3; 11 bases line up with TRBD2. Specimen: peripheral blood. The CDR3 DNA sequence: TGTGCCAGCCGCCTAGCGGGAGGTTCAGATACGCAGTATTTT. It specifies CASRLAGGSDTQYF.